The entry below describes one T cell receptor beta chain. It lacks a known antigen. No much larger clone is present one base from it, and per-base qualities are unavailable. TCRbeta CDR3 regions were amplified from genomic DNA by means of the immunoSEQ Assay, a bias-controlled multiplex PCR. In the source study's methods: The number of nucleated cells in each sample was estimated from the amplification of reference gene primers within the assay. To quantify the absolute abundance of each unique TCRbeta CDR3 rearrangement, sequence reads were collapsed and filtered. Productive Simpson clonality was computed per sample as the square root of Simpson's diversity index over productive rearrangements. Here the immuneACCESS table is served through TCRdb, limited to in-frame sequences with V and J called. Missing clones are a known gap in these copies; in checked studies unresolved V genes cover under half, and the rest lacks a known reason. V and J calls and clone size come straight from that table; D and trimming were deduced from the DNA. Recorded for this sample are 150,000 to 200,000 clones; about 86% of them occurred a single time. Of the sample, roughly 19% is held by the ten largest clones.

Whole blood was collected in K2EDTA tubes by collaborating institutions according to the institutions' own protocols. Collaborator samples were shipped for TCRbeta analysis as frozen whole blood, isolated PBMCs, or DNA extracted from either sample type. The sample originates from a study of blood T cell repertoires in COVID-19 (dated by TCRdb to between 2020 and 2021). Study-wide context: The collaborator samples originated in the United States, Italy and Spain and spanned the acute and convalescent phases of COVID-19. Where available, HLA class I and class II types were obtained from metadata supplied by the sample provider rather than from assay-based typing. The repertoires were released in a freely available public database meant as a resource for research on the immune response to SARS-CoV-2. Samples came from the ongoing ImmuneRACE study (first 160 participants) plus 1,254 subjects from 6 global collaborators. Deeply sampled blood TCRbeta repertoires from subjects exposed to, actively infected with, or recovered from COVID-19 were included in the dataset. Sample metadata almost always included a de-identified subject ID, COVID-19 status, age in years and sex. The prospective study material was composed of cDNA or gDNA derived from T cells, B-cell-depleted T cells, or PBMCs.

The CDR3 measures 17 amino acids from cysteine to phenylalanine. Only CDR3 DNA remains: 51 bases, in frame from the first base. For this chain, trimming is 1 base at the V end and 4 bases at the J end, and the number of junction bases without a gene match is 11. General conclusions and limits of the study: Clinical and demographic metadata were provided uncurated, with the amount varying by source and participant.

This receptor chain uses TRBV23-1 and TRBJ2-7; 9 junctional bases match TRBD1. TRBV23-1 falls under the ORF class, with uncertain function. The sample was peripheral blood. This clonotype was obtained from a woman aged 80 or over with acute or convalescent COVID-19. CDR3 loop: CASSQFRTGACLYEQYF. The DNA sequence is TGCGCCAGCAGTCAATTTCGGACAGGGGCCTGTCTGTACGAGCAGTACTTC.